A single sample is the source of the 29 T cell receptor beta chains below, sequenced in a study of response to subunit inactivated influenza vaccine. MiXCR was run by TCRdb on the RT-PCR reads, yielding one entry per CDR3 protein. The profile shows 150,000 to 200,000 distinct CDR3 sequences, roughly 12% of them singletons. This same sample was also taken into another study, of T cells expressing NK-cell markers. That source reports: Synthesis of TCR beta cDNA relied on 5'RACE template switching carrying UMIs.

The sequencing used CD8+ T cells sorted from PBMCs, collected roughly 12 days after vaccination. Every receptor here comes from a man between 50 and 59 years old who received an inactivated influenza vaccine.

The CDR3 region is CASSRGSDQETQYF. DNA for the CDR3: TGTGCCAGCAGTAGGGGGAGCGACCAAGAGACCCAGTACTTC. The chain joins TRBV28 to TRBJ2-5; D is possibly TRBD1 (6 bases). Per germline, CDR1 MDHEN and CDR2 SYDVKM. The V end lost 5 bases, the J end lost 0 bases, and 10 bases lay between the germline ends. CDR3 length equals 14 residues.

In this sample, this clonotype turned up many times. CDR3 sequence: CASSLALGTEAFF. The DNA of the CDR3 is TGTGCCAGCAGTTTGGCATTAGGGACTGAAGCTTTCTTT. V usage is TRBV12-3 or TRBV12-4 and J usage is TRBJ1-1, with D unclear. V gave up 3 bases and J gave up 5 bases, with 10 bases separating them. The CDR3 runs to 13 residues.

The sample holds a few counts of this clonotype. V gene TRBV3-1 combines with J gene TRBJ2-2; D not certain. The CDR3 is made up of 18 amino acids. Germline CDR1 LGHDT, CDR2 YNNKEL (reference sequence). Trimming cost V 1 base and J 1 base, with 16 bases left between them. The CDR3 here is CASSQVPGKGKNTGELFF. CDR3 in DNA: TGTGCCAGCAGCCAAGTTCCTGGTAAGGGCAAGAACACCGGGGAGCTGTTTTTT.

The chain carries TRBV29-1 and TRBJ2-2; D not resolved. Per germline, CDR1 SQVTM and CDR2 ANQGSEA. V lost 5 bases and J 5 bases, leaving 9 bases between the germline ends. CDR3 size: 12 residues. CDR3 sequence: CSVYSQTGELFF. As DNA, the CDR3 is TGCAGCGTTTATAGTCAGACCGGGGAGCTGTTTTTT.

The rearrangement uses TRBV28 and TRBJ2-7; D not resolved. V was pared by 8 bases and J by 4 bases, with 15 bases between. The CDR3 covers 13 residues. CDR1 is MDHEN, CDR2 SYDVKM, per germline. The CDR3 DNA reads as TGTGCCAGCCTCGGACGCAAAGAGTACGAGCAGTACTTC. The encoded protein is CASLGRKEYEQYF. Based on the CDR3 plus reference TRBV28 and TRBJ2-7, the full variable domain is DVKVTQSSRYLVKRTGEKVFLECVQDMDHENMFWYRQDPGLGLRLIYFSYDVKMKEKGDIPEGYSVSREKKERFSLILESASTNQTSMYLCASLGRKEYEQYFGPGTRLTVT.

V gene TRBV12-3 or TRBV12-4 combines with J gene TRBJ2-7; D is tentatively TRBD1 or TRBD2 (5 bases each). V dropped 1 base and J dropped 1 base, with 14 bases sitting between them. The CDR3 covers 16 residues. Here the CDR3 DNA reads TGTGCCAGCAGTTTAGATTGGGGGTACCTGTCCTACGAGCAGTACTTC. Protein sequence: CASSLDWGYLSYEQYF.

This clonotype was seen more than once but under ten times. CDR3 DNA sequence: TGTGCCAGCAGTCTGAGGAGGTCCTACAATGAGCAGTTCTTC. Its protein product is CASSLRRSYNEQFF. V is TRBV6-1 and J is TRBJ2-1, with TRBD2 as a possible D gene (5 bases). V gave up 5 bases and J gave up 1 base, with 9 bases separating them. The CDR3 runs to 14 residues. Looked up from germline, CDR1 is MNHNS and CDR2 is SASEGT.

The chain joins TRBV9 to TRBJ1-1, with TRBD1 matching over 10 bases. V shed 3 bases, J shed 3 bases, and the junction held 2 bases outside the gene matches. This CDR3 is 14 amino acids long. Germline loops: CDR1 SGDLS, CDR2 YYNGEE. CDR3 sequence: CASSGGQGDTEAFF. The CDR3 DNA follows: TGTGCCAGCAGCGGTGGACAGGGGGACACTGAAGCTTTCTTT.

The chain recombines TRBV7-9 with TRBJ1-2; D possibly corresponds to TRBD1 (6 bases). This CDR3 region has 16 residues. CDR1 SEHNR and CDR2 FQNEAQ come from the germline V gene (reference sequence). V gave up 4 bases and J gave up 0 bases, with 15 bases separating them. CDR3 coding DNA: TGTGCCAGCAGCTACCCTGGGGACAAAGCTAACTATGGCTACACCTTC. Protein: CASSYPGDKANYGYTF. The full variable domain, rest sourced from reference TRBV7-9 and TRBJ1-2, is DTGVSQNPRHKITKRGQNVTFRCDPISEHNRLYWYRQTLGQGPEFLTYFQNEAQLEKSRLLSDRFSAERPKGSFSTLEIQRTEQGDSAMYLCASSYPGDKANYGYTFGSGTRLTVV.

This clonotype was detected only a few times. CDR3 bases: TGTGCCAGCAGTGAATGGACAGGGGAAAACACCGGGGAGCTGTTTTTT. This encodes CASSEWTGENTGELFF. The chain joins TRBV25-1 to TRBJ2-2, with 9 bases identical to TRBD1. Germline lookup yields CDR1 MGHDK and CDR2 SYGVNS. V shed 1 base and J 2 bases; nucleotides not matched to a gene: 2. CDR3 length: 16 amino acids. The full variable domain, in which reference TRBV25-1 and TRBJ2-2 provide the parts outside the CDR3, is EADIYQTPRYLVIGTGKKITLECSQTMGHDKMYWYQQDPGMELHLIHYSYGVNSTEKGDLSSESTVSRIRTEHFPLTLESARPSHTSQYLCASSEWTGENTGELFFGEGSRLTVL.

The sample holds many counts of this clonotype. Here the CDR3 reads CASSAGQGSQPQHF. CDR3 nucleotides: TGTGCCAGCAGCGCGGGACAGGGCTCTCAGCCCCAGCATTTT. The rearrangement joins TRBV13 to TRBJ1-5, with 9 bases aligning to TRBD1. This CDR3 spans 14 amino acids. The trim removed 5 bases at V and 6 bases at J, leaving 5 bases unmatched. Germline assignment: CDR1 PRHDT and CDR2 FYEKMQ (reference sequence).

This clonotype was found a few times. V is TRBV28 and J is TRBJ2-7; the D gene is possibly TRBD2 (6 bases). V dropped 6 bases and J dropped 1 base, with 22 bases sitting between them. The CDR3 is 17 residues long. Germline loops: CDR1 MDHEN, CDR2 SYDVKM. CDR3 DNA sequence: TGTGCCAGCAGCCTAAACCCAAAGGACGGAGGGTCCTACGAGCAGTACTTC. Its protein is CASSLNPKDGGSYEQYF.

This clonotype was counted only a few times. The chain joins TRBV4-1 to TRBJ2-2; D perhaps matches TRBD1 (6 bases). V was shortened by 4 bases and J by 4 bases, with 13 bases between the two germline ends. Per the germline V gene, CDR1 is MGHRA and CDR2 is YSYEKL. The length of the CDR3 is 15 residues. CDR3 protein: CASSPRGRATGELFF. The CDR3 DNA reads TGCGCCAGCAGCCCCAGGGGCAGAGCCACCGGGGAGCTGTTTTTT.

The rearrangement links TRBV27 to TRBJ2-7; 10 bases are a match to TRBD1. The length of the CDR3 is 15 residues. J was trimmed by 5 bases and V by 2 bases; bases with no gene match: 6. From germline, CDR1 is MNHEY and CDR2 SMNVEV (reference sequence). Written as DNA, the CDR3 is TGTGCCAGCAGTTTAGGGGGACAGGGGCTCAACGAGCAGTACTTC. This gives the protein CASSLGGQGLNEQYF.

In this sample, this clonotype turned up many times. The J gene is TRBJ2-1, the V gene TRBV29-1; D uncertain. The V end was cut by 7 bases, the J end by 0 bases, with 13 bases between. This CDR3 has 14 amino acids. CDR1 and CDR2 from the germline V gene are SQVTM and ANQGSEA. The CDR3 here is CSAPDGHSYNEQFF. The CDR3 coding sequence is TGCAGCGCCCCCGACGGGCACTCCTACAATGAGCAGTTCTTC.

The chain employs TRBV7-9 and TRBJ1-4; a possible D gene is TRBD1 (6 bases). The CDR3 loop spans 14 amino acids. The V end lost 7 bases, the J end lost 8 bases, and 17 bases lay between the germline ends. Germline lookup yields CDR1 SEHNR and CDR2 FQNEAQ (reference sequence). CDR3 sequence (DNA): TGTGCCAGCACCAAAGTTGGGGGCAGGGAAAAACTGTTTTTT. As protein: CASTKVGGREKLFF.

CDR3 amino acids: CAISEGYSYNEQFF. CDR3 coding DNA: TGTGCCATCAGTGAAGGCTATTCCTACAATGAGCAGTTCTTC. This chain connects TRBV10-3 to TRBJ2-1; D not resolved. The germline CDR1 and CDR2 sequences are ENHRY and SYGVKD. The CDR3 covers 14 residues. Deletions cut 3 bases from V and 1 base from J, with 7 bases between.

This clonotype has a count of ten or more. The chain uses TRBV4-1 and TRBJ1-2, with 10 bases fitting TRBD1. This CDR3 contains 17 residues. CDR1 is MGHRA, CDR2 YSYEKL, per germline. V lost 1 base and J lost 4; bases outside the gene matches: 9. CDR3 bases: TGCGCCAGCAGCCAAGTGACAGGGGGCGCGTCTTCCTATGGCTACACCTTC. This sequence encodes CASSQVTGGASSYGYTF.

This clonotype showed up just a few times. The chain employs TRBV11-2 and TRBJ2-3; a possible D gene is TRBD2 (7 bases). Trimming left V 1 base short and J 3 bases short, with 14 bases between. The CDR3 runs 16 residues. From germline, CDR1 is SGHAT and CDR2 FQNNGV. CDR3 protein: CASSLGGGAQTDTQYF. As DNA, the CDR3 is TGTGCCAGCAGCTTAGGGGGGGGCGCACAGACAGATACGCAGTATTTT.

The chain recombines TRBV13 with TRBJ1-2; the D is unclear. The ends were cut back, 4 bases at V and 0 bases at J, with 12 bases in the middle. Per germline, CDR1 PRHDT and CDR2 FYEKMQ (reference sequence). This CDR3 spans 15 amino acids. The CDR3 loop is CASSSSYDPNYGYTF. In DNA, the CDR3 is TGTGCCAGCAGCTCGTCTTACGATCCTAACTATGGCTACACCTTC.

This clonotype was detected a few times. V and J are TRBV7-2 and TRBJ2-5; 7 bases map to TRBD2. Germline loops: CDR1 SGHTA, CDR2 FQGNSA. The CDR3 sequence is 15 residues long. Germline trimming cut 1 base from V and 2 bases from J; bases unmatched to any gene: 4. CDR3 protein: CASSLGLAAQETQYF. Here the CDR3 DNA reads TGTGCCAGCAGCTTAGGTCTAGCGGCACAAGAGACCCAGTACTTC.

The gene calls are TRBV2 and TRBJ2-1; D unresolved. V gave up 5 bases and J gave up 8 bases, with 16 bases separating them. This CDR3 is 14 amino acids long. Per germline, CDR1 SNHLY and CDR2 FYNNEI. Here the CDR3 DNA reads TGTGCCAGCAGTCCCGGTCGAATCAGCTATGAGCAGTTCTTC. It is translated as CASSPGRISYEQFF. The full variable domain, with the rest looked up from reference TRBV2 and TRBJ2-1, is EPEVTQTPSHQVTQMGQEVILRCVPISNHLYFYWYRQILGQKVEFLVSFYNNEISEKSEIFDDQFSVERPDGSNFTLKIRSTKLEDSAMYFCASSPGRISYEQFFGPGTRLTVL.

This clonotype has just a few counts. In DNA form, the CDR3 reads TGCGCCAGCGGCTGGGACAGCCAAGAGACCCAGTACTTC. This encodes CASGWDSQETQYF. The chain joins TRBV5-1 to TRBJ2-5; 7 bases fit TRBD1. Looked up from germline, CDR1 is SGHRS and CDR2 is YFSETQ. The CDR3 loop spans 13 amino acids. Germline trimming cut 7 bases from V and 1 base from J; bases unmatched to any gene: 4.

This chain links TRBV6-2 or TRBV6-3 with TRBJ2-3; 8 bases agree with TRBD2. CDR1 MNHEY and CDR2 SVGEGT come from the germline V gene. This CDR3 is built from 14 residues. V lost 10 bases to trimming and J lost 0 bases; unmatched junction nucleotides: 6. For the CDR3, the DNA is TGTGCCATAAAACCGGGGGGGAGCACAGATACGCAGTATTTT. This encodes CAIKPGGSTDTQYF.

Comments on this clonotype: At one boundary the junction diverges from the germline segment, which might be a read error. The V gene is TRBV9, the J gene TRBJ2-1; D call uncertain. CDR1 is SGDLS, CDR2 YYNGEE, per germline. This CDR3 contains 13 residues. The CDR3 loop is CASSLVSFNEQFF. In DNA, the CDR3 is TGTGCCAGCAGTCTAGTTTCCTTCAATGAGCAGTTCTTC.

This clonotype was counted only a few times. The V call is TRBV28, the J call TRBJ2-7; maybe TRBD1 (5 bases). The CDR3 totals 15 residues. Germline V CDR1 and CDR2: MDHEN, SYDVKM. V shed 5 bases and J shed 5 bases, with 19 bases lying between them. The CDR3 is CASSPQGSGNDEQYF. The CDR3 bases are TGTGCCAGCAGTCCGCAGGGCTCTGGAAACGACGAGCAGTACTTC. Complete variable domain (other parts from reference TRBV28 and TRBJ2-7): DVKVTQSSRYLVKRTGEKVFLECVQDMDHENMFWYRQDPGLGLRLIYFSYDVKMKEKGDIPEGYSVSREKKERFSLILESASTNQTSMYLCASSPQGSGNDEQYFGPGTRLTVT.

This clonotype turned up a few times. This rearrangement joins TRBV28 to TRBJ1-5; a possible D gene is TRBD1 (5 bases). Germline-derived CDR1 and CDR2 are MDHEN and SYDVKM. CDR3 length: 14 amino acids. Trimming took off 2 bases at V and 6 bases at J, with 11 bases between the two ends. The chain's CDR3 is CASSLGQGIQPQHF. In nucleotides, the CDR3 is TGTGCCAGCAGTTTAGGGCAGGGTATTCAGCCCCAGCATTTT.

V is TRBV27 and J is TRBJ2-3; 10 bases are shared with TRBD2. The V gene's germline CDR1 is MNHEY and CDR2 SMNVEV (reference sequence). Trimming at V came to 5 bases and at J to 2 bases, leaving 7 bases not matched to a gene. CDR3 length: 16 amino acids. CDR3 in DNA: TGTGCCAGCAGTCCCCTAGCGGGAGTTAACACAGATACGCAGTATTTT. The encoded protein is CASSPLAGVNTDTQYF.

At least ten counts were recorded for this clonotype. The chain is built from TRBV25-1 and TRBJ1-2, with unresolved D. The CDR3 sequence is 10 residues long. Germline V gene lookup returns CDR1 MGHDK and CDR2 SYGVNS. Trimming removed 4 bases from V and 6 bases from J, with 3 bases in between. CDR3 amino acids: CASSGDGYTF. CDR3 nucleotide sequence: TGTGCCAGCAGTGGGGATGGCTACACCTTC.